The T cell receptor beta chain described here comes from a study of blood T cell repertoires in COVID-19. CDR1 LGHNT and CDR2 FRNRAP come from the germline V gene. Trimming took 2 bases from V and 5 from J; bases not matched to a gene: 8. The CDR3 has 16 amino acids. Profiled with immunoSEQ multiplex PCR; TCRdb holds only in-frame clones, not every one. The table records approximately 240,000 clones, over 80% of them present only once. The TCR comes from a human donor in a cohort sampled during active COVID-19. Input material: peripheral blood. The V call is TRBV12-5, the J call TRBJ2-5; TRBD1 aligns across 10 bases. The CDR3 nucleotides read TGTGCTAGTGGTTTGATGACAGGGGGCGCGGGTGAGACCCAGTACTTC. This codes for CASGLMTGGAGETQYF.